The 9 T cell receptor beta chains below all came from one sample that was sequenced in a study of patients and donors after allogeneic stem cell transplantation. TCRdb used MiXCR to reprocess the RT-PCR reads, holding one entry per CDR3 protein. The sample consists of some 960,000 distinct CDR3 sequences, 18% of them appearing once. What was sequenced was blood, either unsorted or a sorted T cell fraction (not recorded which). The receptors here all came from a human donor who was either an allogeneic HSCT recipient or a stem cell or donor lymphocyte infusion donor (not recorded which). It is not recorded whose cells these are; they may come from a transplant donor.

The CDR3 region has the DNA TGTGCCAGCAGGCTCCAGGGGGCCGGTGGTGAAAAACTGTTTTTT. Protein: CASRLQGAGGEKLFF. The chain couples TRBV7-2 to TRBJ1-4, with TRBD1 matching over 8 bases. The CDR3 is 15 residues long. V trimming: 6 bases; J trimming: 7 bases; junction bases outside the gene matches: 10. The germline gives CDR1 SGHTA, CDR2 FQGNSA. Full variable domain (missing parts from reference TRBV7-2 and TRBJ1-4): GAGVSQSPSNKVTEKGKDVELRCDPISGHTALYWYRQSLGQGLEFLIYFQGNSAPDKSGLPSDRFSAERTGGSVSTLTIQRTQQEDSAVYLCASRLQGAGGEKLFFGSGTQLSVL.

This clonotype was counted only a few times. The V call is TRBV6-1, the J call TRBJ2-3; a possible D gene is TRBD1 (6 bases). The germline V and J ends were trimmed by 5 bases and 4 bases, with 13 bases remaining between them. Germline V gene sequence: CDR1 MNHNS, CDR2 SASEGT. The CDR3 loop spans 14 amino acids. For the CDR3, the DNA is TGTGCCAGCAGTCCCAGGGGTGTAGCAGATACGCAGTATTTT. Protein: CASSPRGVADTQYF.

V usage is TRBV29-1 and J usage is TRBJ2-5; 10 positions match TRBD1. This CDR3 region has 14 residues. J lost 2 bases, V lost 4 bases, and 4 bases had no gene match. The germline V gene encodes CDR1 SQVTM and CDR2 ANQGSEA. The CDR3 spells CSVARDRGQETQYF. The CDR3 bases are TGCAGCGTTGCCCGGGACAGGGGACAAGAGACCCAGTACTTC.

This clonotype was recorded at least ten times. The J gene is TRBJ1-1, the V gene TRBV12-3 or TRBV12-4; 10 positions match TRBD1. CDR3 size: 13 residues. Trimming at V came to 4 bases and at J to 8 bases, leaving 4 bases not matched to a gene. The CDR3 is CASSSTGGDEAFF. The CDR3 DNA sequence: TGTGCCAGCAGTTCGACAGGGGGCGACGAAGCTTTCTTT.

This clonotype was recorded a few times. The V gene is TRBV12-3 or TRBV12-4, the J gene TRBJ2-7; 9 nucleotides match TRBD1. V gave up 4 bases and J gave up 5 bases; unmatched junction bases: 9. The CDR3 is 15 amino acids. CDR3 sequence: CASSSGQGIIHEQYF. The CDR3, as DNA: TGTGCCAGCAGTTCTGGACAGGGGATCATACACGAGCAGTACTTC.

There are a few counts of this clonotype. The chain uses TRBV9 and TRBJ2-5; 7 bases fit TRBD2. Looked up from germline, CDR1 is SGDLS and CDR2 is YYNGEE. The CDR3 runs to 16 residues. J lost 2 bases, V lost 0 bases, and 7 bases had no gene match. The CDR3: CASSVGGGGLQETQYF. In DNA, the CDR3 is TGTGCCAGCAGCGTAGGGGGGGGAGGCCTGCAAGAGACCCAGTACTTC.

The chain joins TRBV29-1 to TRBJ1-1, with D possibly matching TRBD1 (6 bases). The CDR3 sequence is 12 residues long. The germline V gene has CDR1 SQVTM and CDR2 ANQGSEA. Trimming cost V 3 bases and J 4 bases, with 9 bases left between them. CDR3 coding DNA: TGCAGCGTTGAGGGAGGGGGCACTGAAGCTTTCTTT. It translates to CSVEGGGTEAFF.

This clonotype was seen ten or more times. At one boundary the junction diverges from the germline segment, which might be a read error. This chain uses TRBV3-1 with TRBJ2-2; tentative D call: TRBD1 (5 bases). The CDR3 has 13 residues. Germline V gene sequence: CDR1 LGHDT, CDR2 YNNKEL (reference sequence). CDR3 in amino acids: CASSQGDTGELFF. The CDR3 DNA reads as TGTGCTAGCAGCCAAGGGGACACCGGGGAGCTGTTTTTT.

This clonotype was observed a handful of times. The rearrangement uses TRBV4-3 and TRBJ2-2, with 11 nucleotides matching TRBD1. This CDR3 is built from 19 residues. CDR1 LGHNA and CDR2 YSLEER come from the germline V gene. J lost 2 bases, V lost 4 bases, and 12 bases had no gene match. The CDR3 bases are TGCGCCAGCAGCCCCAGGACAGGGGGCCGATCATTTAACACCGGGGAGCTGTTTTTT. As protein: CASSPRTGGRSFNTGELFF.